Below are 22 T cell receptor beta chains sequenced from a single sample in a study of T cell clones after liver transplantation. Data came from immunoSEQ multiplex PCR; TCRdb stores just in-frame clones and leaves some out. The sample records fewer than 45,000 clones, around 84% being singletons. Material: CD4+ T cells from blood, obtained 24 months after liver transplant. These receptors were collected from a human patient who received a liver transplant. Part of the T cells may come from the graft donor.

This clone was detected a few times. The V call is TRBV18, the J call TRBJ1-1; 9 bases align to TRBD1. V was clipped by 3 bases and J by 5 bases; unmatched bases: 7. The germline V gene has CDR1 KGHSH and CDR2 LQKENI. This CDR3 is built from 15 residues. This CDR3 is CASSPSDRGKTEAFF. DNA for the CDR3: TGTGCCAGCTCACCTTCCGACAGGGGGAAAACTGAAGCTTTCTTT.

This clone was detected only a few times. The V call is TRBV2, the J call TRBJ1-5, with 7 bases that match TRBD1. The CDR3 consists of 14 residues. CDR1 and CDR2 from the germline V gene are SNHLY and FYNNEI. J lost 6 bases, V lost 4 bases, and 6 bases had no gene match. The CDR3 region has the DNA TGTGCCAGCAGTGGGGAAGGGGGCGGTCAGCCCCAGCATTTT. Protein sequence: CASSGEGGGQPQHF. The full variable domain, its missing parts supplied by reference TRBV2 and TRBJ1-5, is EPEVTQTPSHQVTQMGQEVILRCVPISNHLYFYWYRQILGQKVEFLVSFYNNEISEKSEIFDDQFSVERPDGSNFTLKIRSTKLEDSAMYFCASSGEGGGQPQHFGDGTRLSIL.

V is TRBV10-3 and J is TRBJ2-5; TRBD2 aligns across 8 bases. Germline CDR1 and CDR2: ENHRY and SYGVKD. The CDR3 totals 14 residues. The J segment lost 5 bases and the V segment lost 4 bases, leaving 6 bases of the junction unmatched. In DNA, the CDR3 is TGTGCCATCAGTGGGTCTAGCGGGCGGGAGACCCAGTACTTC. It specifies CAISGSSGRETQYF.

This rearrangement joins TRBV5-1 to TRBJ2-7, with a tentative D call TRBD2 (6 bases). With 6 bases removed from V and 3 bases from J, the gap between germline ends came to 13 bases. Germline V gives CDR1 SGHRS, CDR2 YFSETQ. The CDR3 loop spans 13 amino acids. The CDR3 is CASTFGGSYEQYF. CDR3 sequence (DNA): TGCGCCAGCACCTTCGGAGGGAGCTACGAGCAGTACTTC.

Note on this clone: The same CDR3 is also encoded by other DNA sequences in this sample. The genes are TRBV4-1 and TRBJ2-7; 8 nucleotides line up with TRBD2. The V and J ends lost 1 base and 2 bases, in that order; junction bases with no gene match: 4. The CDR3 contains 15 residues. Per germline, CDR1 MGHRA and CDR2 YSYEKL. CDR3 protein: CASSQASGQTYEQYF. The CDR3 coding sequence is TGCGCCAGCAGCCAAGCTAGCGGGCAGACCTACGAGCAGTACTTC.

This clone was observed once. The V and J genes are TRBV7-2 and TRBJ1-5, with TRBD1 matching over 10 bases. This CDR3 spans 17 amino acids. V shed 4 bases and J 5 bases; nucleotides not matched to a gene: 11. Germline V gene sequence: CDR1 SGHTA, CDR2 FQGNSA. The CDR3 is CASSYSGTGVEYQPQHF. CDR3 coding DNA: TGTGCCAGCAGCTACTCCGGGACAGGGGTTGAGTATCAGCCCCAGCATTTT.

This clone was picked up a small number of times. J is TRBJ2-2 and V is TRBV30; D not certain. V was cut by 2 bases and J by 6 bases, with 13 bases left in between. Germline CDR1 and CDR2: GTSNPN and SVGIG (reference sequence). The CDR3 sequence is 14 residues long. CDR3 region: CAWSRSSWSGELFF. The CDR3 DNA sequence: TGTGCCTGGAGTAGGAGTTCCTGGTCCGGGGAGCTGTTTTTT.

The chain links TRBV5-1 to TRBJ2-7, with 8 bases lining up with TRBD1. The CDR3 is made up of 14 amino acids. From germline, CDR1 is SGHRS and CDR2 YFSETQ. After removal of 3 bases from V and 6 bases from J, the junction contained 8 bases not matched to a gene. Here the CDR3 DNA reads TGCGCCAGCAGCTCGGGACAGGCCCCGTTCGAGCAGTACTTC. It specifies CASSSGQAPFEQYF.

This clone appeared a few times. J is TRBJ2-7 and V is TRBV19, with 10 nucleotides matching TRBD2. Per germline, CDR1 LNHDA and CDR2 SQIVND (reference sequence). Unmatched junction bases numbered 15, after V lost 3 bases and J lost 1 base. The CDR3 has 19 amino acids. CDR3 DNA: TGTGCCAGTAGTATTGATGCTAGCGGGGGAATGATCGGATCCTACGAGCAGTACTTC. It translates to CASSIDASGGMIGSYEQYF.

The chain carries TRBV28 and TRBJ2-5; TRBD1 matches 11 bases. The germline gives CDR1 MDHEN, CDR2 SYDVKM. V trimming: 5 bases; J trimming: 3 bases; junction bases outside the gene matches: 8. This CDR3 is built from 16 residues. The CDR3, as DNA: TGTGCCAGCAGTGCACACGGGACAGGGGGAAAAGAGACCCAGTACTTC. This codes for CASSAHGTGGKETQYF.

J is TRBJ2-6 and V is TRBV5-1, with 7 positions matching TRBD1. Per germline, CDR1 SGHRS and CDR2 YFSETQ. This CDR3 contains 15 residues. J lost 4 bases, V lost 3 bases, and 4 bases had no gene match. The CDR3 DNA reads TGCGCCAGCAGCTGGACAGGTTCGGGGGCCAACGTCCTGACTTTC. Its translation: CASSWTGSGANVLTF.

The gene calls are TRBV5-8 and TRBJ1-1, with 7 positions matching TRBD1. Germline values: CDR1 SGHTS, CDR2 YDEGEE. The CDR3 has 15 residues. V shed 0 bases and J 3 bases; nucleotides not matched to a gene: 5. This chain's CDR3 is CASSLERTGDTEAFF. The CDR3 nucleotides read TGTGCCAGCAGCTTGGAGAGGACAGGCGACACTGAAGCTTTCTTT.

This chain uses TRBV18 with TRBJ2-7; TRBD1 might be the D (6 bases). Trimming removed 3 bases at V and 5 bases at J, with 11 bases between. The CDR3 contains 13 residues. CDR1 is KGHSH and CDR2 is LQKENI in the germline V gene. This chain's CDR3 is CASSPDSLNEQYF. CDR3 DNA sequence: TGTGCCAGCTCACCGGACAGTCTGAACGAGCAGTACTTC.

The V call is TRBV9, the J call TRBJ2-1, with D tentatively TRBD2 (5 bases). The germline V gene encodes CDR1 SGDLS and CDR2 YYNGEE. V was trimmed by 2 bases and J by 10 bases, leaving 10 bases between them. CDR3 length: 12 amino acids. CDR3 in amino acids: CASSVLLGEQFF. The CDR3 DNA follows: TGTGCCAGCAGCGTTCTACTAGGAGAGCAGTTCTTC.

By share, this clone counts as medium-sized. V gene TRBV27 combines with J gene TRBJ1-5; no firm D call. V gave up 3 bases and J gave up 7 bases, with 10 bases separating them. CDR3 length equals 13 residues. Germline-derived CDR1 and CDR2 are MNHEY and SMNVEV (reference sequence). The CDR3 DNA follows: TGTGCCAGCAGTTTGAGTCTTCGGCAGCCCCAGCATTTT. Protein product: CASSLSLRQPQHF.

The chain combines TRBV28 with TRBJ2-7, with D possibly TRBD1 on 6 matching bases. The CDR3 contains 16 residues. V lost 5 bases to trimming and J lost 3 bases, with 20 bases between them. Per germline, CDR1 MDHEN and CDR2 SYDVKM. The CDR3 DNA reads as TGTGCCAGCAGTCCCATAGGGGCACAGGGACGCTACGAGCAGTACTTC. It encodes CASSPIGAQGRYEQYF.

In nucleotides, the CDR3 is TGTGCCAGCAAACCGGGACAAGGAATTCCTGGGGCCAACGTCCTGACTTTC. The encoded protein is CASKPGQGIPGANVLTF. V is TRBV28 and J is TRBJ2-6, with a tentative D call TRBD1 (6 bases). The V and J ends lost 7 bases and 2 bases respectively, with 18 bases between them. The CDR3 sequence is 17 residues long. Germline V gene sequence: CDR1 MDHEN, CDR2 SYDVKM.

The chain employs TRBV27 and TRBJ2-7, with 9 nucleotides matching TRBD1. The CDR3 totals 14 residues. Trimming cost V 6 bases and J 3 bases; bases outside gene matches: 6. CDR1 is MNHEY, CDR2 SMNVEV, per germline (reference sequence). The DNA for the CDR3 is TGTGCCAGCAGCACCGGGACAGGGCTCTACGAGCAGTACTTC. It specifies CASSTGTGLYEQYF.

V gene TRBV5-1 combines with J gene TRBJ2-1; D is possibly TRBD2 (6 bases). The V end was cut by 3 bases, the J end by 3 bases, with 16 bases between. The CDR3 length is 16 residues. Looked up from germline, CDR1 is SGHRS and CDR2 is YFSETQ. The CDR3 loop is CASSSLSGPLYNEQFF. The CDR3 coding sequence is TGCGCCAGCAGCTCCCTGAGCGGGCCCCTCTACAATGAGCAGTTCTTC. The full variable domain, with the rest looked up from reference TRBV5-1 and TRBJ2-1, is KAGVTQTPRYLIKTRGQQVTLSCSPISGHRSVSWYQQTPGQGLQFLFEYFSETQRNKGNFPGRFSGRQFSNSRSEMNVSTLELGDSALYLCASSSLSGPLYNEQFFGPGTRLTVL.

This clone was seen only once. V and J are TRBV19 and TRBJ1-5; possible D gene TRBD1, 6 bases. The V gene's germline CDR1 is LNHDA and CDR2 SQIVND (reference sequence). CDR3 length equals 14 residues. The V gene lost 1 base and the J gene lost 5 bases, with 9 bases spanning the gap. Here the CDR3 DNA reads TGTGCCAGTAGTATAGGGGCAGGGGATCAGCCCCAGCATTTT. Its protein product is CASSIGAGDQPQHF.

This chain joins TRBV28 and TRBJ2-2; 11 bases agree with TRBD2. After removal of 1 base from V and 0 bases from J, the junction contained 1 base not matched to a gene. The CDR3 extends over 17 amino acids. Germline V gene data show CDR1 as MDHEN and CDR2 as SYDVKM. The CDR3 region has the DNA TGTGCCAGCAGTTTATCGGGACTAGCGGCGAACACCGGGGAGCTGTTTTTT. It specifies CASSLSGLAANTGELFF.

The V call is TRBV18, the J call TRBJ1-3; D gene ambiguous. Per the germline V gene, CDR1 is KGHSH and CDR2 is LQKENI. Trimming left V 3 bases short and J 0 bases short, with 12 bases between. The CDR3 length is 16 residues. CDR3 DNA: TGTGCCAGCTCACCCCGAGGGCCTTCCTCTGGAAACACCATATATTTT. Its translation: CASSPRGPSSGNTIYF.